Listed here is a single TCR beta chain. The data belong to a study of blood T cell repertoires in COVID-19. Trimming cost V 4 bases and J 7 bases; bases outside gene matches: 4. The CDR3 loop spans 16 amino acids. Germline CDR1 reads MNHEY; CDR2 reads SVGAGI. Here immunoSEQ multiplex PCR was the method, and the copy in TCRdb shows in-frame clones only, minus some. The sample lists fewer than 350,000 clones; 88% were seen once. The sequenced material came from PBMCs or T cells enriched from blood (not recorded which). The chain joins TRBV6-5 to TRBJ2-2, with 15 bases matching TRBD2. This TCR was recovered from a woman aged 25 to 39 who had been exposed to COVID-19. The CDR3 reads CASSWGLAGGSGELFF. Written as DNA, the CDR3 is TGTGCCAGCAGTTGGGGACTAGCGGGAGGCAGCGGGGAGCTGTTTTTT.